A single T cell receptor beta chain is shown here with its context. These data originate in a study of T cells in Graves' hyperthyroidism and ophthalmopathy. Ophthalmopathy patients showed a Clinical Activity Score of at least 3, NOSPECS grade of at least 4 and duration under 3 months. Amplification of TCR beta CDR3 regions used RNA as the template. RT-PCR in the first round (using the HTBI primer set) targeted the TCR CDR3. Via MiXCR, TCRdb re-called the multiplex PCR reads, giving one row per CDR3 protein. Among about 350,000 distinct CDR3 sequences listed, less than 20% were seen once. The CDR3 is 14 amino acids. J was trimmed by 6 bases and V by 4 bases; bases with no gene match: 8. Germline CDR1 reads SGHRS; CDR2 reads YFSETQ.

The gene calls are TRBV5-1 and TRBJ2-7, with 9 bases aligning to TRBD1. The specimen was blood. The clonotype originates from a middle-aged woman with Graves' ophthalmopathy. DNA of the CDR3: TGCGCCAGCAGCGGACAGACAGGGGGGGGCGAGCAGTACTTC. This encodes CASSGQTGGGEQYF.